This T cell receptor beta chain derives from a study of CD8 T cells in ankylosing spondylitis. The study's findings and limits: Blood of patients with ankylosing spondylitis appeared to be characterized by a TCR beta motif of fewer than 10 highly homologous variants.

V was trimmed by 7 bases and J by 2 bases, leaving 12 bases between them. The germline CDR1 and CDR2 sequences are MNHEY and SMNVEV (reference sequence). This CDR3 is built from 13 residues. TCRdb passed the 5' RACE reads through MiXCR, listing each CDR3 protein once. The top ten hold 3% to 4% of the sample, which has fewer than 550,000 distinct CDR3 sequences, about 5% seen once. This clonotype was picked up many times. Antigen: not known. This chain links TRBV27 with TRBJ2-7; weak D call: TRBD2 (5 bases). The TCR sequence derives from a male donor with ankylosing spondylitis. The specimen sequenced was blood, either unsorted or a sorted T cell fraction (not recorded which). The CDR3 loop is CASKASGPYEQYF. The DNA of the CDR3 is TGTGCCAGCAAGGCCAGCGGACCCTACGAGCAGTACTTC.